A single sample is the source of the 7 T cell receptor beta chains below, sequenced in a study of blood T cell repertoires in COVID-19. Libraries were prepared by immunoSEQ multiplex PCR; TCRdb keeps only in-frame clonotypes and omits some of them. The data show hundreds of thousands of clones, 80% to 90% seen once. The sample consisted of peripheral blood. Receptor source: a woman of 80 years or more with active or convalescent COVID-19.

The chain uses TRBV6-2 or TRBV6-3 and TRBJ2-3; 13 bases map to TRBD2. V lost 6 bases to trimming and J lost 2 bases; unmatched junction nucleotides: 8. Germline CDR1 MNHEY, CDR2 SVGEGT. The CDR3 consists of 17 residues. CDR3 residues: CASSPRTSGGLTDTQYF. The CDR3 DNA reads as TGTGCCAGCAGCCCCCGGACTAGCGGGGGCCTCACAGATACGCAGTATTTT.

V gene TRBV24-1 combines with J gene TRBJ2-1; 13 nucleotides align to TRBD2. The CDR3 runs to 18 residues. Looked up from germline, CDR1 is KGHDR and CDR2 is SFDVKD. Trimming took 3 bases from V and 2 from J; bases not matched to a gene: 6. The CDR3 sequence is CATSDRTSGSATYNEQFF. CDR3 nucleotide sequence: TGTGCCACCAGTGATAGGACTAGCGGGAGCGCAACCTACAATGAGCAGTTCTTC.

This sequence joins TRBV7-2 and TRBJ1-1, with D possibly being TRBD1 (5 bases). The length of the CDR3 is 13 residues. V was cut by 1 base and J by 11 bases, with 14 bases left in between. In germline, CDR1 is SGHTA, CDR2 FQGNSA. CDR3 amino acids: CASSLVSSRGAFF. CDR3 sequence (DNA): TGTGCCAGCAGCTTAGTTTCGAGTAGGGGCGCTTTCTTT.

The V gene is TRBV11-1, the J gene TRBJ2-6; tentative D call: TRBD2 (6 bases). The CDR3 has 16 residues. Germline assignment: CDR1 SGHAT and CDR2 FQDESV (reference sequence). V lost 7 bases and J 4 bases, leaving 17 bases between the germline ends. Here the CDR3 reads CASTTLRGTGANVLTF. The CDR3 nucleotides are TGTGCCAGCACCACCTTACGGGGGACCGGGGCCAACGTCCTGACTTTC.

Remarks on this clone: With a far larger clone one base away, a read error is the likely cause. In DNA, the CDR3 is TGTGCCAGCAGGTCAGTGAACACTGAAGCTTTCTTT. The encoded protein is CASRSVNTEAFF. The V gene is TRBV28, the J gene TRBJ1-1; the D is unclear. This CDR3 has 12 amino acids. Trimming cost V 6 bases and J 0 bases, with 5 bases left between them. The germline CDR1 and CDR2 sequences are MDHEN and SYDVKM.

This clone was found once. The CDR3 DNA follows: TGTGCCAGCAGTCCCACCGGGGGCAATCAGCCCCAGCATTTT. Protein sequence: CASSPTGGNQPQHF. The chain is built from TRBV7-9 and TRBJ1-5, with unresolved D. The V gene lost 6 bases and the J gene lost 2 bases, with 11 bases spanning the gap. CDR1 is SEHNR and CDR2 is FQNEAQ in the germline V gene (reference sequence). The CDR3 spans 14 residues.

The rearrangement uses TRBV7-9 and TRBJ2-1; 8 positions match TRBD1. CDR1 is SEHNR, CDR2 FQNEAQ, per germline (reference sequence). This CDR3 has 17 residues. J lost 2 bases, V lost 4 bases, and 10 bases had no gene match. This CDR3 reads CASSSTFDRGAYNEQFF. Here the CDR3 DNA reads TGTGCCAGCAGCTCAACGTTCGACAGGGGTGCCTACAATGAGCAGTTCTTC.